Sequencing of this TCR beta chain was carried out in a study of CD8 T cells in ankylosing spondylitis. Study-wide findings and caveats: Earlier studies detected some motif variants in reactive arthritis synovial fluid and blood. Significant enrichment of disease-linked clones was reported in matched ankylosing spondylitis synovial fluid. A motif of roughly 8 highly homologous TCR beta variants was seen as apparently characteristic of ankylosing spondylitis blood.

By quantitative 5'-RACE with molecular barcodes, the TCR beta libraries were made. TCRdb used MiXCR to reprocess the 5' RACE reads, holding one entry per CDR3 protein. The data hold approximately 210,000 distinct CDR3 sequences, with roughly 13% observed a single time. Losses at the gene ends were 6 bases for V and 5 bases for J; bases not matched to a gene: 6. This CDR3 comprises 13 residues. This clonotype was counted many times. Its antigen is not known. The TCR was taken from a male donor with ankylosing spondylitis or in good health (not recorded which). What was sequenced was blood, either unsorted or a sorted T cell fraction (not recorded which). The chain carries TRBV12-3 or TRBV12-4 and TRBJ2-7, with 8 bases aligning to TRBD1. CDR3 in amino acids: CASSSDRANEQYF. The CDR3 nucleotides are TGTGCCAGCAGCTCGGACAGGGCAAACGAGCAGTACTTC.